This T cell receptor (beta chain) was sequenced in a study of blood T cells in healthy people across ages. A sample-barcoded 5' primer and a J-beta primer mix were used in a second PCR of roughly 7 to 11 cycles. Each TCR beta cDNA got a 12-nucleotide random molecular identifier. MiXCR, run by TCRdb on the 5' RACE reads, gives a single entry per CDR3 protein. Here the sample spans around 990,000 distinct CDR3 sequences, around two fifths being singletons. Each sample yielded at least 6.5 million isolated PBMCs. Per sample, no less than 5.5 micrograms of total RNA were extracted. The clonotype was recovered from a young man in good health. Sequencing was carried out using blood.

The DNA of the CDR3 is TGCGCCAGCAGCTTGTACGGGGGAGGAGGCTACACCTTC. Its translation: CASSLYGGGGYTF. The J gene is TRBJ1-2, the V gene TRBV5-1, with D perhaps matching TRBD1 (5 bases). V gave up 1 base and J gave up 8 bases, with 12 bases separating them. There are 13 residues in the CDR3. Per germline, CDR1 SGHRS and CDR2 YFSETQ.